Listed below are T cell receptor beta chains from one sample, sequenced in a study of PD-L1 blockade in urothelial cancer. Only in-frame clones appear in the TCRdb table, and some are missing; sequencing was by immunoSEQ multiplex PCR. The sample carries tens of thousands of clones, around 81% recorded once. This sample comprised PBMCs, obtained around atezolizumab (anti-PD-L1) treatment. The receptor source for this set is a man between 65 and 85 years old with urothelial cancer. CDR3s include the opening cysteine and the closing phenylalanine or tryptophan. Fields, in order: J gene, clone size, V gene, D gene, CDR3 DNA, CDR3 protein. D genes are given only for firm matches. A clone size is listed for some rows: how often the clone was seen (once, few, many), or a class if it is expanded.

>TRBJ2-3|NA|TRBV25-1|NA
TGTGCCAGCAAGGCGACAACAGATACGCAGTATTTT
CASKATTDTQYF
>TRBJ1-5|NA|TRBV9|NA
TGTGCCAGCAGCGTAGATCAGGGAAGGGGGAACTATAGCAATCAGCCCCAGCATTTT
CASSVDQGRGNYSNQPQHF
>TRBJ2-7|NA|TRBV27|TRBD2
TGTGCCAGCAGCCTCCTAGCGGGGACTTCCTACGAGCAGTACTTC
CASSLLAGTSYEQYF
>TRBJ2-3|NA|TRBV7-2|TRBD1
TGTGCCAGCAGCCTGGGACAGGAAATAGATACGCAGTATTTT
CASSLGQEIDTQYF
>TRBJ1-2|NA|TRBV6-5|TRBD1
TGTGCCAGCAGTTCCCCTGGCAGGGGGGCCTATGGCTACACCTTC
CASSSPGRGAYGYTF
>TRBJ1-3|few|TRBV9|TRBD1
TGTGCCAGCAGCGTAGGGGACAGGGCCTCTGGAAACACCATATATTTT
CASSVGDRASGNTIYF
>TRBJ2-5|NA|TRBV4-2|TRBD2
TGTGCCAGCAGCCAAGATGATTCGTTGCCCAGCGGGATCCAAGAGACCCAGTACTTC
CASSQDDSLPSGIQETQYF
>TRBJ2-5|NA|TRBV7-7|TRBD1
TGTGCTAGCAGCTTAGGAGGGACAGGTTATCAAGAGACCCAGTACTTC
CASSLGGTGYQETQYF
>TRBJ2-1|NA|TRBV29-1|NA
TGCAGTGCCGGGGACACTCTCTACAATGAGCAGTTCTTC
CSAGDTLYNEQFF
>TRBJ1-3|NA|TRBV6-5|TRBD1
TGTGCCAGCAGAAGACCAGGGGGCTCTGGAAACACCATATATTTT
CASRRPGGSGNTIYF
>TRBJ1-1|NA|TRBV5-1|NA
TGCGCCAGCAGCTTGGAGGGGGGGTTGATCTTT
CASSLEGGLIF
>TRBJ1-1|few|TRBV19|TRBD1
TGTGCCAGTACCTCCGGGACAGGGGTTGCCTTGGGAGCTTTCTTT
CASTSGTGVALGAFF
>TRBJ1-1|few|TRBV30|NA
TGTGCCTGGAGTCCAAGGTCGGGGACTGAAGCTTTCTTT
CAWSPRSGTEAFF
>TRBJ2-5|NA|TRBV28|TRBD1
TGTGCCAGCACTCTCGCCGGACAGGGGATCGAGACCCAGTACTTC
CASTLAGQGIETQYF
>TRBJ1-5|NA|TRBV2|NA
TGTGCCAGCAATGTGGGAGAGAATCAGCCCCAGCATTTT
CASNVGENQPQHF
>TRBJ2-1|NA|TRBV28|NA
TGTGCCAGCATCGCCCCCCAGGGTGAGCAGTTCTTC
CASIAPQGEQFF
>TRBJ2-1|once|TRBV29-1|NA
TGCAGCGTTGATGTGGGGGGGCAGCGGGGAGAGCAGTTCTTC
CSVDVGGQRGEQFF
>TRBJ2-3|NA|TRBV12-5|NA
TGTGCTAGTGCCCTAGCGATAAGCACAGATACGCAGTATTTT
CASALAISTDTQYF
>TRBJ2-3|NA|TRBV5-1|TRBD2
TGCGCCAGCAGCTTGGGAGGGGAGGGTACGCAGTATTTT
CASSLGGEGTQYF
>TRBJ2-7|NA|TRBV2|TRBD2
TGTGCCAGCAGGGCCGGGACTAGCGGGATCTACGAGCAGTACTTC
CASRAGTSGIYEQYF
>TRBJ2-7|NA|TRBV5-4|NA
TGTGCCAGCAGCTTCGACAGTCGCTCCTACGAGCAGTACTTC
CASSFDSRSYEQYF
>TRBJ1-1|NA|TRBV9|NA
TGTGCCAGCAGCGTAGCGGTGAACACTGAAGCTTTCTTT
CASSVAVNTEAFF
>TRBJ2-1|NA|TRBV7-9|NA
TGTGCCAGCAGCTTGAACCTTCGAGGGGGTGAGCAGTTCTTC
CASSLNLRGGEQFF
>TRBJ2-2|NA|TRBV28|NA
TGTGCCAGCAGTACCGAGCCCAGCGACACCGGGGAGCTGTTTTTT
CASSTEPSDTGELFF
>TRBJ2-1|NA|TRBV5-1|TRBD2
TGCGCCAGCAGAGTAGCGGGAGGGGTTAACAATGAGCAGTTCTTC
CASRVAGGVNNEQFF
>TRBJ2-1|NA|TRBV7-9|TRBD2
TGTGCCAGCAGCCTGGCCAGGGCGGGAGGCCTCTACAATGAGCAGTTCTTC
CASSLARAGGLYNEQFF